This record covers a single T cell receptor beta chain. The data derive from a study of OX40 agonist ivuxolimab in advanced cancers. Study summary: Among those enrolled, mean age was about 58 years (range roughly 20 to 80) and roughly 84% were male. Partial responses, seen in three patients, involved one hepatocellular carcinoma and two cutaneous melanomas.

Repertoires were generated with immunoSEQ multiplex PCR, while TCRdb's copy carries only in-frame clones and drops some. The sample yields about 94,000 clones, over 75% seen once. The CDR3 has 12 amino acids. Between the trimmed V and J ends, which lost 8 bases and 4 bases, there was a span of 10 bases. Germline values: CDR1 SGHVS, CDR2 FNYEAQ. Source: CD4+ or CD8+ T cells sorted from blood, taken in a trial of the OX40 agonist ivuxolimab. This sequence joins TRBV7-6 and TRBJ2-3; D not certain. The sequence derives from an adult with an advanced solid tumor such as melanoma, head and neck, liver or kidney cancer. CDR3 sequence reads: CASAALSDTQYF. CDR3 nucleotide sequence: TGTGCCAGCGCGGCGCTGTCAGATACGCAGTATTTT.